What follows describes a single T cell receptor (beta chain). Its antigen is currently unknown. Memory CD4+ cells were the fraction left after CD45RA+ naive selection. The data were taken from a study of shared clonotypes between healthy human individuals. Study results and caveats: Generally, estimated richness proved larger in naive subsets than it did in memory subsets. In this cohort, only blood was sampled, and tissue repertoires likely differ.

Authors' methods: ImmunoSEQ output held junction-only sequences without quality scores, so filtering differed. The method was immunoSEQ multiplex PCR; TCRdb's version includes in-frame clones alone and lacks a portion of them. V, J and clone size are those of that table, while D and trimming were read from the DNA. This sample has roughly 1,000,000 clones, with 75% to 85% found just once. The CDR3 spans 13 residues. Trimming shortened V by 2 bases and J by 5 bases, and 10 bases separated the two germline ends. Germline assignment: CDR1 SGHNT and CDR2 YYREEE (reference sequence). This sequence joins TRBV5-4 and TRBJ2-5; D may be TRBD1 or TRBD2 (5 bases each). The sample was memory CD4+ T cells from PBMCs. Stated subset: CD45RA-negative fraction. This receptor was taken from a man aged 18 to 35 in good health. Some clones in this sample may be carry-over from other donors' samples. CDR3 sequence: CASSFEGRETQYF. The CDR3 nucleotides read TGTGCCAGCAGCTTTGAGGGGCGGGAGACCCAGTACTTC.